A single sample gave rise to the 22 T cell receptor beta chains below, sequenced in a study of graft-versus-host responses after intestinal transplantation. Clones were read by immunoSEQ multiplex PCR, and TCRdb kept only the in-frame ones, dropping some. The table includes 60,000 to 75,000 clones, around 92% detected once. Their antigens remain unidentified. Sample: unstimulated CD8+ T cells sorted from spleen or lymph node cells, taken before intestinal transplant. The receptor source for this set is a human donor who received an intestinal transplant.

This sequence joins TRBV30 and TRBJ1-1; 12 bases map to TRBD1. CDR1 and CDR2 from the germline V gene are GTSNPN and SVGIG (reference sequence). Trimming at V came to 2 bases and at J to 5 bases, leaving 9 bases not matched to a gene. This CDR3 is built from 16 residues. The chain's CDR3 is CAWSFRDRGRGTEAFF. Written as DNA, the CDR3 is TGTGCCTGGAGTTTCCGGGACAGGGGGCGTGGGACTGAAGCTTTCTTT.

The rearrangement joins TRBV6-5 to TRBJ1-1; a weak D match, TRBD1 (5 bases). The CDR3 length is 14 residues. Looked up from germline, CDR1 is MNHEY and CDR2 is SVGAGI. V lost 2 bases and J 3 bases, leaving 10 bases between the germline ends. The chain's CDR3 is CASSYDRRYTEAFF. The CDR3 DNA reads TGTGCCAGCAGTTACGACAGACGATACACTGAAGCTTTCTTT.

The CDR3 DNA reads as TGTGCCAGTAGTATGGATACTAGCGCTCACGGGGAGCTGTTTTTT. Translation: CASSMDTSAHGELFF. The V call is TRBV19, the J call TRBJ2-2; 7 nucleotides align to TRBD2. The V segment lost 3 bases and the J segment 7 bases; nucleotides outside the gene matches: 8. This CDR3 spans 15 amino acids. Germline V gives CDR1 LNHDA, CDR2 SQIVND (reference sequence).

This clone was observed a handful of times. This CDR3 is CASSVGTGGVEQYF. Here the CDR3 DNA reads TGTGCCAGCAGCGTCGGGACAGGGGGTGTGGAGCAGTACTTC. The chain joins TRBV5-6 to TRBJ2-7, with 11 bases identical to TRBD1. V gave up 4 bases and J gave up 7 bases; unmatched junction bases: 7. The length of the CDR3 is 14 residues. CDR1 and CDR2 (germline): SGHDT, YYEEEE. Together with reference TRBV5-6 and TRBJ2-7, the CDR3 gives the full variable domain: DAGVTQSPTHLIKTRGQQVTLRCSPKSGHDTVSWYQQALGQGPQFIFQYYEEEERQRGNFPDRFSGHQFPNYSSELNVNALLLGDSALYLCASSVGTGGVEQYFGPGTRLTVT.

V is TRBV19 and J is TRBJ2-6; no reliable D call. V was shortened by 7 bases and J by 0 bases, with 4 bases between the two germline ends. From germline, CDR1 is LNHDA and CDR2 SQIVND (reference sequence). The CDR3 runs 13 residues. The DNA of the CDR3 is TGTGCCAGTACTCTCTCTGGGGCCAACGTCCTGACTTTC. It yields the protein CASTLSGANVLTF.

J is TRBJ1-6 and V is TRBV27; 7 bases are shared with TRBD1. The V and J ends lost 3 bases and 7 bases, in that order; junction bases with no gene match: 3. Germline V CDR1 and CDR2: MNHEY, SMNVEV (reference sequence). The length of the CDR3 is 14 residues. The CDR3 nucleotides read TGTGCCAGCAGTTTTGGGACAGTAAATTCACCCCTCCACTTT. This sequence encodes CASSFGTVNSPLHF.

The V gene is TRBV7-9, the J gene TRBJ2-1; weak D call: TRBD2 (7 bases). The V and J ends lost 5 bases and 3 bases respectively, with 17 bases between them. Germline CDR1 is SEHNR and CDR2 is FQNEAQ (reference sequence). The CDR3 sequence is 16 residues long. The CDR3 coding sequence is TGTGCCAGCAGCGGACCCGAGGGGGAGGGCTACAATGAGCAGTTCTTC. This codes for CASSGPEGEGYNEQFF.

V gene TRBV2 combines with J gene TRBJ2-7; TRBD2 matches at 11 bases. After removal of 6 bases from V and 0 bases from J, the junction contained 4 bases not matched to a gene. Germline CDR1 and CDR2: SNHLY and FYNNEI. The CDR3 sequence is 15 residues long. The CDR3 loop reads CASRTSGESSYEQYF. DNA for the CDR3: TGTGCCAGCAGGACTAGCGGGGAGAGCTCCTACGAGCAGTACTTC.

This chain joins TRBV11-2 and TRBJ2-1; D is possibly TRBD2 (6 bases). CDR3 length: 16 residues. CDR1 and CDR2 from the germline V gene are SGHAT and FQNNGV. V lost 5 bases and J lost 10, with 24 bases in between. CDR3 coding DNA: TGTGCCAGCAGCCCGCGACCCCCGGGGGTGGTTTGGGAGCAGTTCTTC. Protein product: CASSPRPPGVVWEQFF.

V and J are TRBV4-1 and TRBJ2-5; 8 bases are a match to TRBD1. This CDR3 contains 15 residues. The junction had 5 bases not matched to a gene; V was cut back by 0 bases and J by 5 bases. CDR1 MGHRA and CDR2 YSYEKL come from the germline V gene. The CDR3 sequence is CASSQEDRAPETQYF. In DNA, the CDR3 is TGCGCCAGCAGCCAAGAGGACAGGGCGCCGGAGACCCAGTACTTC.

In DNA, the CDR3 is TGTGCCAGCAGCTTAGAAGGAACAGGGGTTCCCTCTAACTATGGCTACACCTTC. Translated: CASSLEGTGVPSNYGYTF. This chain uses TRBV11-3 with TRBJ1-2; 7 positions agree with TRBD1. The V segment lost 0 bases and the J segment 0 bases; nucleotides outside the gene matches: 10. There are 18 residues in the CDR3. Germline V gives CDR1 SGHNT, CDR2 YENEEA.

The rearrangement uses TRBV27 and TRBJ2-7; tentative D call: TRBD1 (6 bases). The CDR3 spans 15 residues. V lost 7 bases and J lost 5, with 21 bases in between. CDR1 and CDR2 (germline): MNHEY, SMNVEV (reference sequence). For the CDR3, the DNA is TGTGCCAGCAATGACCGGGACACGGCAGTTGACGAGCAGTACTTC. Translated, it gives CASNDRDTAVDEQYF.

The chain joins TRBV5-4 to TRBJ1-6; tentatively, D is TRBD1 (5 bases). Trimming took 2 bases from V and 0 from J, leaving 15 bases between them. Germline assignment: CDR1 SGHNT and CDR2 YYREEE (reference sequence). This CDR3 is 18 amino acids long. Here the CDR3 reads CASSLSGGVSSYNSPLHF. CDR3 sequence (DNA): TGTGCCAGCAGCTTATCCGGGGGGGTAAGCTCCTATAATTCACCCCTCCACTTT.

V and J are TRBV4-2 and TRBJ1-1; D is undetermined. Trimming shortened V by 4 bases and J by 5 bases, and 14 bases separated the two germline ends. CDR3 length equals 14 residues. Germline V CDR1 and CDR2: LGHNA, YNFKEQ. In nucleotides, the CDR3 is TGTGCCAGCAGCCCCGGCGCGGGGTCAACTGAAGCTTTCTTT. Translating it yields CASSPGAGSTEAFF.

The chain employs TRBV6-6 and TRBJ2-1, with TRBD2 identical over 11 bases. In germline, CDR1 is MNHNY, CDR2 SVGAGI (reference sequence). V was clipped by 5 bases and J by 4 bases; unmatched bases: 4. This CDR3 contains 15 residues. This CDR3 reads CASSLRTSGYNEQFF. Here the CDR3 DNA reads TGTGCCAGCAGTCTCCGGACTAGCGGGTACAATGAGCAGTTCTTC.

This clone was counted a single time. One end of the junction fails to match germline, which may point to a read error. The DNA for the CDR3 is TGTGCCAGCAGCGTAGGGGGACTGAACACTGAAACTTTCTTT. Amino acid sequence: CASSVGGLNTETFF. The V call is TRBV9, the J call TRBJ1-1, with D possibly TRBD1 on 5 matching bases. The CDR3 spans 14 residues. Germline loops: CDR1 SGDLS, CDR2 YYNGEE.

The chain uses TRBV19 and TRBJ1-1; maybe TRBD1 (5 bases). V lost 7 bases and J 5 bases, leaving 20 bases between the germline ends. The CDR3 loop spans 15 amino acids. The germline CDR1 and CDR2 sequences are LNHDA and SQIVND (reference sequence). CDR3 sequence: CASTNGGETLTEAFF. CDR3 in DNA: TGTGCCAGTACCAATGGGGGGGAGACACTAACTGAAGCTTTCTTT.

The rearrangement joins TRBV2 to TRBJ2-7; weak D call: TRBD2 (6 bases). Trimming left V 11 bases short and J 4 bases short, with 24 bases between. Germline V gene lookup returns CDR1 SNHLY and CDR2 FYNNEI. The CDR3 is 15 residues long. CDR3 residues: CAYYSPLGSSYEQYF. The CDR3 coding sequence is TGTGCCTACTATTCCCCTCTCGGGAGTTCATACGAGCAGTACTTC.

This rearrangement joins TRBV6-1 to TRBJ1-1; TRBD1 agrees at 10 bases. Germline V gene data show CDR1 as MNHNS and CDR2 as SASEGT. The CDR3 is made up of 15 amino acids. Trimming cost V 6 bases and J 7 bases; bases outside gene matches: 11. CDR3 sequence: CASRGTGERWSEAFF. The CDR3 DNA follows: TGTGCCAGCAGGGGGACAGGGGAGAGGTGGAGTGAAGCTTTCTTT.

The chain recombines TRBV25-1 with TRBJ2-2, with TRBD2 identical over 13 bases. Looked up from germline, CDR1 is MGHDK and CDR2 is SYGVNS. The CDR3 runs to 17 residues. The trim removed 1 base at V and 6 bases at J, leaving 5 bases unmatched. CDR3 region: CASSEFKTSGRPGELFF. The CDR3 nucleotides read TGTGCCAGCAGTGAATTCAAGACTAGCGGGAGGCCCGGGGAGCTGTTTTTT. The variable domain in full, with the rest retrieved from reference TRBV25-1 and TRBJ2-2, is EADIYQTPRYLVIGTGKKITLECSQTMGHDKMYWYQQDPGMELHLIHYSYGVNSTEKGDLSSESTVSRIRTEHFPLTLESARPSHTSQYLCASSEFKTSGRPGELFFGEGSRLTVL.

The gene calls are TRBV7-9 and TRBJ2-7; D is ambiguous. Trimming removed 1 base at V and 5 bases at J, with 9 bases between. From germline, CDR1 is SEHNR and CDR2 FQNEAQ (reference sequence). There are 13 residues in the CDR3. CDR3: CASSLDPSDEQYF. DNA for the CDR3: TGTGCCAGCAGCTTAGACCCTAGTGACGAGCAGTACTTC.

V is TRBV2 and J is TRBJ2-1; TRBD1 aligns across 7 bases. J lost 7 bases, V lost 0 bases, and 9 bases had no gene match. The CDR3 length is 16 residues. Germline CDR1 SNHLY, CDR2 FYNNEI. DNA of the CDR3: TGTGCCAGCAGTGAAGCGCCAGGGGGACGAGGAAATGAGCAGTTCTTC. It yields the protein CASSEAPGGRGNEQFF. The variable domain in full, with the rest retrieved from reference TRBV2 and TRBJ2-1, is EPEVTQTPSHQVTQMGQEVILRCVPISNHLYFYWYRQILGQKVEFLVSFYNNEISEKSEIFDDQFSVERPDGSNFTLKIRSTKLEDSAMYFCASSEAPGGRGNEQFFGPGTRLTVL.